This entry is about one TCR beta chain. It has no known antigen specificity. No qualities accompany the bases; no much larger clone lies one base away. This sample was taken from a study of cytomegalovirus exposure and HLA in healthy donors (dated by TCRdb to between 2016 and 2019). The study in broad terms: In an earlier analysis of 450 to 750 of the donors, about 260 Gb of sequence data and approximately 100 million unique TCR beta sequences from roughly 180 million T cells were reported. Donor age, sex, ethnicity and CMV serostatus were compiled alongside the repertoire data. The T cell repertoires of 666 subjects were profiled by immunosequencing and related to cytomegalovirus serostatus. The number of typed donors differed by locus: roughly 620-630 for A, B, C, DRB1 and DQB1; 500 to 550 for DQA1; approximately 600 for DPA1; and some 450 for DPB1. Across approximately 420 genotyped donors of the cohort, an average of roughly 200,000 unique TCR beta nucleotide sequences per donor were sequenced, and around 20% of those sequences were non-productive. Roughly 320 gigabases of sequencing data and roughly 81 million unique TCR sequences made up an early release that covered over 550 HLA-typed donors. An earlier analysis of 500 to 650 of the donors applied high-throughput TCR beta sequencing to assess whether each TCR beta V gene segment acted as functional or pseudogenic. All discovery cohort repertoires had been generated on a single sequencing platform. A separate validation cohort of about 110 different subjects was used in addition to the approximately 610-subject first cohort. The genetic ancestry cluster associated with self-reported Caucasian donors included around 76% of the 300 to 450 genotyped donors. Both class I and class II loci were covered by HLA typing, at four-digit resolution. A later genetic analysis used genome-wide SNP genotypes for about 55% of the 666 donors, treating that subset as a discovery cohort. In a later analysis, previously published TCR beta repertoires from 666 donors were re-analyzed and high-resolution HLA genotyping was added so that TCR occurrence patterns could be studied. To predict cytomegalovirus infection status, the study combined high-throughput TCR immunosequencing, statistical association of individual TCRs with disease status, and machine learning. Rather than using new phenotypic data, the later analysis identified candidate immune exposures from TCR beta sequences and from how often those sequences occurred across donors. Because of strong linkage in the cohort, roughly five DR-DQ haplotypes were treated as single units for association and clustering. The study was designed to test whether signatures of past pathogen exposure could be identified by cataloging public T cell receptors.

To prepare the library, the immunoSEQ multiplex PCR assay was applied. The multiplex PCR relied on a mix of 60 forward primers for TCR Vbeta segments and 13 reverse primers for TCR Jbeta segments. The CDR3 region of rearranged TCR beta genes was amplified from genomic DNA by a multiplex PCR assay. On the Illumina HiSeq System, the amplified TCR beta libraries were sequenced as 87-base-pair reads. The study's processing was this. Across the 670 or so repertoires, a later analysis counted 80 million or so unique TCR beta chains, roughly 11 million of which were shared by at least two donors. Raw reads were error-corrected and collapsed into unique sequences by a nearest-neighbor algorithm in which closely related sequences were merged to remove PCR and sequencing errors. To assign V, D and J gene segments, CDR3 sequences were aligned to IMGT reference sequences. For a sequence to be retained, at least a six-nucleotide match to both a V gene segment and a J gene segment was required. Rearrangements were classified as productive when the CDR3 lacked stop codons and remained in frame with V and J, and all other rearrangements were classified as non-productive. CDR3 was defined according to IMGT convention as the region running from the second conserved V-encoded cysteine to the conserved J-encoded phenylalanine. Sequences without an unambiguous match to a single V gene segment were excluded from the earlier analysis of 500 to 700 of the donors. In an earlier analysis of a few hundred of the donors, V segments were called functional above 56.7% productive rearrangements and were called segregating when the between-donor standard deviation exceeded 5%. A statistical classification framework was built for diagnosing cytomegalovirus status from the catalog of TCR beta chain sequences. In a later analysis, V and J genes were assigned by comparing TCR nucleotide sequences against IMGT/GENE-DB human TR gene sequences. In a later analysis, CDR3 sequences and most-parsimonious VDJ recombination scenarios were assigned using the TCRdist pipeline. In a later analysis, each TCR beta chain was defined by its CDR3 amino acid sequence together with its V-gene family, and reads without a unique V-gene family were excluded. In a later analysis, 450 to 600 highly shared, low-generation-probability nucleotide sequences were removed to address suspected cross-contamination and a sequencing artifact. For each public chain, a later analysis derived a clonal expansion index from normalized ranks of inferred template counts within each repertoire. Generation probabilities in a later analysis came from a VDJ recombination model fitted to out-of-frame rearrangements, and those results were checked against IGoR. In a later analysis, TCR-TCR, TCR-HLA and TCR-CMV co-occurrence was scored with hypergeometric tests, and a repertoire-size bias correction was applied to TCR pairs. False discovery rates were estimated in a later analysis by permuting HLA or CMV assignments 20 times. In a later analysis, co-occurring TCRs were grouped using DBSCAN, with TCRdist sequence similarity added in when clustering inside HLA-allele-positive subsets. Repertoires with fewer than 30,000 or more than 120,000 public chains were left out of co-occurrence clustering, as were about 5 repertoires with anomalous nucleotide sharing. This immuneACCESS table, as held by TCRdb, lists in-frame sequences with V and J called but not all clones. Of the missing ones, under half trace to an unresolved V gene in checked studies; the others have no known cause. That table supplies the V and J calls and clone size; D and trimming were determined from the DNA. This sample is represented by 90,000 to 120,000 clones; around 85% of them were singletons. The ten top clones hold around 2.4% of the sample.

The investigation overall reported the following: In a later analysis, HLA-associated TCR beta chains were found to be more clonally expanded and to have lower generation probabilities than equally common non-associated chains. An earlier analysis of 450 to 750 of the donors showed that most TCR beta V segments appeared in productive rearrangements either about 87% or about 30% of the time, which broadly matched IMGT annotations. The authors suggested that the approach could potentially be generalized to other disease states and immunological phenotypes. While some public TCRs were present in many individuals, most TCR sequences turned up only very rarely across donors. Immune exposure information for the cohort was limited to CMV serostatus. In a later genetic analysis, fewer N-insertions in productive TCRs were reported among donors in an Asian-associated ancestry cluster than the approximately 710-donor mean. In both the original and validation cohorts, the classifier was reported to diagnose cytomegalovirus status with high specificity and sensitivity. A later analysis reported that several top co-occurrence clusters appeared linked to parvovirus B19, influenza, CMV and Epstein-Barr virus. Correlated functional status among segregating V segments might be attributable to linkage disequilibrium, but an unknown experimental factor could not be ruled out. In a later analysis, most CMV-associated TCR beta chains were found to appear HLA-restricted, with HLA associations seemingly driven largely by CMV exposure. Assigning TCR associations to individual alleles was difficult when HLA alleles, especially DR and DQ, strongly co-occurred. V-gene and J-gene trimming of TCR beta chains was associated with a missense DCLRE1C variant in a later genetic analysis, and the association was replicated in an independent cohort. The earlier analysis of 450 to 700 of the donors excluded about 16 rarely observed V segments, including chromosome 9 orphons, because counts were too low. In the study, about 150 TCR beta chains were listed as associated with cytomegalovirus. Presence/absence analyses assumed roughly uniform sequencing depth across donors, an assumption that may not hold. Three of the identified cytomegalovirus-associated TCR beta chains were confirmed in vitro to be specific for cytomegalovirus antigens. Because some donors lacked HLA typing at each locus, the association tests relied only on the typed subset. A further reported finding was that TCR beta sequences accurately predicted the HLA-A and HLA-B alleles for most subjects in the first cohort. A cluster of highly shared sequence variants was judged likely to represent a technical artifact of the sequencing pipeline. In a later analysis, about 17,000 TCR beta sequences were associated with specific HLA alleles at a false discovery rate of 0.05. In this cohort, only TCR beta chains were sequenced, and detectable features were limited by the absence of alpha or paired-chain data. According to a later analysis, TCR association rates differed among HLA loci, with DRB1 alleles showing the most associated TCRs and HLA-C alleles showing the fewest.

The cohort was made up of around 720 healthy bone marrow donors. Cohort members were all nominally healthy when sampled, although unrecorded immune exposures were likely present. The donor tested CMV seronegative, placing the donor among the roughly 350 seronegative members of the cohort. A peripheral blood sample was provided by each donor, and peripheral blood mononuclear cells were used for TCR beta sequencing. Genomic DNA extraction from the blood cell samples was performed with the Qiagen DNeasy Blood Extraction Kit. The receptor comes from a young man in good health and CMV-seronegative. The sequenced sample consisted of PBMCs.

The bases are TGTGCCAGCAGGCGGACAGGCACAATGAACACTGAAGCTTTCTTT. Its translation is CASRRTGTMNTEAFF. This sequence uses TRBV6-1 and TRBJ1-1, with TRBD1 identical over 7 junction bases. The CDR3, from cysteine to phenylalanine, totals 15 residues. Kept here is only the CDR3 DNA, which spans 45 bases and is read in frame from base 1. Per the germline V gene, MNHNS is the CDR1 and SASEGT is the CDR2. V and J are trimmed by 6 bases and 0 bases, and the gene matches miss 7 bases of the junction.